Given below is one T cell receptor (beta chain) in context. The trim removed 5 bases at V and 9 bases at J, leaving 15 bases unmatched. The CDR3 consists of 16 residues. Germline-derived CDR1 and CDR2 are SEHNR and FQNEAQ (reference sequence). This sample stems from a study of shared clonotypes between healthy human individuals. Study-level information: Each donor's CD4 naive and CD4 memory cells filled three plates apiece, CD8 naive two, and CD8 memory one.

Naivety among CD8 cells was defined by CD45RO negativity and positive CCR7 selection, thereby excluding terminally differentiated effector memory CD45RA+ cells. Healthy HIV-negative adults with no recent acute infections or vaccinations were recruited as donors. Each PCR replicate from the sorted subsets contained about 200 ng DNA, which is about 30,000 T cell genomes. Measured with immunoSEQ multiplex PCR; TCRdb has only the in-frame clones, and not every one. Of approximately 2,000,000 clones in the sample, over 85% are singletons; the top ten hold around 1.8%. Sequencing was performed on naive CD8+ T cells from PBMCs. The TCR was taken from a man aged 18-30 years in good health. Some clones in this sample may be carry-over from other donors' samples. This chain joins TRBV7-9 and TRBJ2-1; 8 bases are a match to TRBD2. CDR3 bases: TGTGCCAGCAGCCCTCCCGGGGAGCGGGAGAAGCCTGAGCAGTTCTTC. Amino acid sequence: CASSPPGEREKPEQFF.